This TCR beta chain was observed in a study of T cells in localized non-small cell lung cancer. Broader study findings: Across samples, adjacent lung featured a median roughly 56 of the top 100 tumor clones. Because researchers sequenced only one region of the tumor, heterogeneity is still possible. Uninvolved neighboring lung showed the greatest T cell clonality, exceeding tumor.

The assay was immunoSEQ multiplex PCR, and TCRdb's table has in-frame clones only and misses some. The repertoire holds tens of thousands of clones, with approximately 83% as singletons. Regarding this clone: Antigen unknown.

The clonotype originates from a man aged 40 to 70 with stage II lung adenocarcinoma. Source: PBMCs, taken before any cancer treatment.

CDR3 sequence: CASGPRGNEQYF. The CDR3 nucleotides are TGTGCCAGCGGCCCCCGTGGAAACGAGCAGTACTTC. The genes are TRBV7-3 and TRBJ2-7; no clear D gene. Trimming shortened V by 8 bases and J by 5 bases, and 13 bases separated the two germline ends. The CDR3 covers 12 residues. The germline V gene encodes CDR1 SGHTA and CDR2 FQGTGA.